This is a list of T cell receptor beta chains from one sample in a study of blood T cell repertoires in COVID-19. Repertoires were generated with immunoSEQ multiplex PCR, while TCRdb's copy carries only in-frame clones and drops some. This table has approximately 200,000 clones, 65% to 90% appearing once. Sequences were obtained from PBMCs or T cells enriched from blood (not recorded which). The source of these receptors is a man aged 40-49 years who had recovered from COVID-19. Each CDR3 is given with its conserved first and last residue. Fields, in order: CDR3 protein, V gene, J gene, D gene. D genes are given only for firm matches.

CDR3aa: CASSLYGDYNSPLHF
v_gene: TRBV7-2
j_gene: TRBJ1-6
d_gene: NA

CDR3aa: CASSRGTGFTSTDTQYF
v_gene: TRBV19
j_gene: TRBJ2-3
d_gene: TRBD1

CDR3aa: CASSLEGGNTIYF
v_gene: TRBV5-1
j_gene: TRBJ1-3
d_gene: NA

CDR3aa: CASSFSRVQNTEAFF
v_gene: TRBV7-9
j_gene: TRBJ1-1
d_gene: NA

CDR3aa: CASSFPQGRIYF
v_gene: TRBV5-6
j_gene: TRBJ2-7
d_gene: NA

CDR3aa: CASSVVGGRVNTEAFF
v_gene: TRBV9
j_gene: TRBJ1-1
d_gene: NA

CDR3aa: CSVGPSGTYEQFF
v_gene: TRBV29-1
j_gene: TRBJ2-1
d_gene: TRBD2

CDR3aa: CASSTLWDRGQYGYTF
v_gene: TRBV4-2
j_gene: TRBJ1-2
d_gene: TRBD1

CDR3aa: CASSQTGITPRGGGTQETQYF
v_gene: TRBV10-1
j_gene: TRBJ2-5
d_gene: NA

CDR3aa: CASSRSGLAGWSSYNEQFF
v_gene: TRBV7-9
j_gene: TRBJ2-1
d_gene: TRBD2

CDR3aa: CASSALSGGNGPRMNTEAFF
v_gene: TRBV9
j_gene: TRBJ1-1
d_gene: NA

CDR3aa: CASSRTSGSSVTDTQYF
v_gene: TRBV19
j_gene: TRBJ2-3
d_gene: TRBD2

CDR3aa: CASSLGEGRGYFGYTF
v_gene: TRBV11-2
j_gene: TRBJ1-2
d_gene: NA

CDR3aa: CATRDRNTQETQYF
v_gene: TRBV19
j_gene: TRBJ2-5
d_gene: TRBD1

CDR3aa: CASSQTSGNYNEQFF
v_gene: TRBV11-2
j_gene: TRBJ2-1
d_gene: TRBD2

CDR3aa: CASIPDRGEGEKLFF
v_gene: TRBV23-1
j_gene: TRBJ1-4
d_gene: TRBD1

CDR3aa: CASSLGLGGGGYTF
v_gene: TRBV7-2
j_gene: TRBJ1-2
d_gene: NA

CDR3aa: CASLEGREGAFF
v_gene: TRBV10-1
j_gene: TRBJ1-1
d_gene: NA

CDR3aa: CASSSGLRDQPQHF
v_gene: TRBV7-9
j_gene: TRBJ1-5
d_gene: NA

CDR3aa: CAIDSTWETQYF
v_gene: TRBV2
j_gene: TRBJ2-5
d_gene: NA

CDR3aa: CASSLKRVTVGEKLFF
v_gene: TRBV5-6
j_gene: TRBJ1-4
d_gene: NA

CDR3aa: CASSSPIGTRIGTQYF
v_gene: TRBV7-2
j_gene: TRBJ2-5
d_gene: TRBD2

CDR3aa: CASSEWGGQVVRGIFYEQYF
v_gene: TRBV6-1
j_gene: TRBJ2-7
d_gene: NA

CDR3aa: CASIGGRTGELFF
v_gene: TRBV2
j_gene: TRBJ2-2
d_gene: NA

CDR3aa: CASSLDRGYYNEQFF
v_gene: TRBV11-2
j_gene: TRBJ2-1
d_gene: NA

CDR3aa: CASSQGLSGNTIYF
v_gene: TRBV19
j_gene: TRBJ1-3
d_gene: NA

CDR3aa: CASNRGAGALDTIYF
v_gene: TRBV5-1
j_gene: TRBJ1-3
d_gene: NA

CDR3aa: CASQVNTEAFF
v_gene: TRBV27
j_gene: TRBJ1-1
d_gene: NA

CDR3aa: CASSPPARRGNEQFF
v_gene: TRBV18
j_gene: TRBJ2-1
d_gene: NA

CDR3aa: CASSSGLGTEAFF
v_gene: TRBV12-3/TRBV12-4
j_gene: TRBJ1-1
d_gene: NA

CDR3aa: CASSSMTGGNTEAFF
v_gene: TRBV5-4
j_gene: TRBJ1-1
d_gene: TRBD1

CDR3aa: CASSLGLAGDNSGANVLTF
v_gene: TRBV7-2
j_gene: TRBJ2-6
d_gene: TRBD2

CDR3aa: CASSLRQATDTQYF
v_gene: TRBV4-3
j_gene: TRBJ2-3
d_gene: NA

CDR3aa: CASSRGNRAEKETQYF
v_gene: TRBV4-2
j_gene: TRBJ2-5
d_gene: NA

CDR3aa: CASSLLTGGHQPQHF
v_gene: TRBV7-9
j_gene: TRBJ1-5
d_gene: TRBD1

CDR3aa: CASSIDQVGLAGSEQYF
v_gene: TRBV19
j_gene: TRBJ2-7
d_gene: TRBD2

CDR3aa: CASSLRSSGADTQYF
v_gene: TRBV7-2
j_gene: TRBJ2-3
d_gene: NA

CDR3aa: CASRLAGAGEQFF
v_gene: TRBV6-5
j_gene: TRBJ2-1
d_gene: TRBD2

CDR3aa: CAWSDRENQPQHF
v_gene: TRBV30
j_gene: TRBJ1-5
d_gene: NA

CDR3aa: CASSPGQVANEQFF
v_gene: TRBV6-5
j_gene: TRBJ2-1
d_gene: TRBD1

CDR3aa: CASSQDWTAVYGYTF
v_gene: TRBV3-1/TRBV3-2
j_gene: TRBJ1-2
d_gene: NA

CDR3aa: CASSLIGNTEAFF
v_gene: TRBV5-1
j_gene: TRBJ1-1
d_gene: NA

CDR3aa: CASSPREVDGYTF
v_gene: TRBV18
j_gene: TRBJ1-2
d_gene: NA

CDR3aa: CASSPTAGQTEAFF
v_gene: TRBV18
j_gene: TRBJ1-1
d_gene: NA

CDR3aa: CASSPKYRELYEQFF
v_gene: TRBV7-8
j_gene: TRBJ2-1
d_gene: NA

CDR3aa: CASREGHFSYEQYF
v_gene: TRBV28
j_gene: TRBJ2-7
d_gene: NA

CDR3aa: CASSFNRGNTGELFF
v_gene: TRBV28
j_gene: TRBJ2-2
d_gene: TRBD1

CDR3aa: CASSHLHSRLAGNEQFF
v_gene: TRBV3-1/TRBV3-2
j_gene: TRBJ2-1
d_gene: TRBD2

CDR3aa: CASSQFEAGLVNTGELFF
v_gene: TRBV4-3
j_gene: TRBJ2-2
d_gene: TRBD2

CDR3aa: CASRANSLHYGYTF
v_gene: TRBV9
j_gene: TRBJ1-2
d_gene: NA

CDR3aa: CASSYDGPGAEAFF
v_gene: TRBV6-5
j_gene: TRBJ1-1
d_gene: NA

CDR3aa: CASLLESGGNTEAFF
v_gene: TRBV2
j_gene: TRBJ1-1
d_gene: NA

CDR3aa: CASSLTGTVLITEAFF
v_gene: TRBV5-1
j_gene: TRBJ1-1
d_gene: TRBD1

CDR3aa: CASSRDTGFLFF
v_gene: TRBV18
j_gene: TRBJ1-4
d_gene: NA

CDR3aa: CASSFGGGPSLNSPLHF
v_gene: TRBV27
j_gene: TRBJ1-6
d_gene: NA

CDR3aa: CASSDSGQGGDTGELFF
v_gene: TRBV6-4
j_gene: TRBJ2-2
d_gene: TRBD1

CDR3aa: CASSPGFAGLDTDTQYF
v_gene: TRBV7-2
j_gene: TRBJ2-3
d_gene: NA

CDR3aa: CSVSAGKDSPLHF
v_gene: TRBV29-1
j_gene: TRBJ1-6
d_gene: NA

CDR3aa: CASSLSAAGEAFF
v_gene: TRBV11-3
j_gene: TRBJ1-1
d_gene: NA